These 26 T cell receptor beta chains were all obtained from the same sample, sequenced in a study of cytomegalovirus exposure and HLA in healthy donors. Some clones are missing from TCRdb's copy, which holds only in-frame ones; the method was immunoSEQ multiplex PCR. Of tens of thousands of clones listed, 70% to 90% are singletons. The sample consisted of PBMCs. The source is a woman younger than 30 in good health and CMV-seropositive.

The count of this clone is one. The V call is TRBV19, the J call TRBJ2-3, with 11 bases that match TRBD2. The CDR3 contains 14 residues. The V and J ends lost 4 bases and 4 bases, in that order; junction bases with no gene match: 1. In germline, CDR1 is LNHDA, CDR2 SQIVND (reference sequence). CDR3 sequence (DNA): TGTGCCAGTAGTAGACTAGCGGGATCAGATACGCAGTATTTT. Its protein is CASSRLAGSDTQYF. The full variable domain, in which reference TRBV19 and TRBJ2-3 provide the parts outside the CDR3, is DGGITQSPKYLFRKEGQNVTLSCEQNLNHDAMYWYRQDPGQGLRLIYYSQIVNDFQKGDIAEGYSVSREKKESFPLTVTSAQKNPTAFYLCASSRLAGSDTQYFGPGTRLTVL.

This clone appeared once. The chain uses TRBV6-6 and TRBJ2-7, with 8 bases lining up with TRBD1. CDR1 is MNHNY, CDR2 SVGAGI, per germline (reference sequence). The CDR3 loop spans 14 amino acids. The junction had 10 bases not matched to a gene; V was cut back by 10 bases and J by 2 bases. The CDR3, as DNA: TGTGCCATCACGGCGGGACAGGAGACCTACGAGCAGTACTTC. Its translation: CAITAGQETYEQYF.

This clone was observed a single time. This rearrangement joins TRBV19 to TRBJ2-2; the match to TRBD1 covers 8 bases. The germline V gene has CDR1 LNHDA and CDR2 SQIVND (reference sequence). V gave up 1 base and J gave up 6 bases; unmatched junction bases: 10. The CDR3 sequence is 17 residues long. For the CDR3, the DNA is TGTGCCAGTAGTATAGTCCCGGACAGGGAATTGGCCGGGGAGCTGTTTTTT. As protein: CASSIVPDRELAGELFF.

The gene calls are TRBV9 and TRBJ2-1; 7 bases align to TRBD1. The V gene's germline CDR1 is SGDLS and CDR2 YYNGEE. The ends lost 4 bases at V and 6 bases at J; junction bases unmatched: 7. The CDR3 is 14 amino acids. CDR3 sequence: CASSKQTGSNEQFF. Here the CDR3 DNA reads TGTGCCAGCAGCAAACAGACAGGGAGCAATGAGCAGTTCTTC. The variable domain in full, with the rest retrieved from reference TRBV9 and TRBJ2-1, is DSGVTQTPKHLITATGQRVTLRCSPRSGDLSVYWYQQSLDQGLQFLIQYYNGEERAKGNILERFSAQQFPDLHSELNLSSLELGDSALYFCASSKQTGSNEQFFGPGTRLTVL.

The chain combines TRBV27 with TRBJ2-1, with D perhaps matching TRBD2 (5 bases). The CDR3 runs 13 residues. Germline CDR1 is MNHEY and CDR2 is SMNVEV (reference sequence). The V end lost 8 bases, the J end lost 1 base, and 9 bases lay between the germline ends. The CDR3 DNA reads TGTGCCAGCGGACTGCTGTCCTACAATGAGCAGTTCTTC. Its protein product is CASGLLSYNEQFF.

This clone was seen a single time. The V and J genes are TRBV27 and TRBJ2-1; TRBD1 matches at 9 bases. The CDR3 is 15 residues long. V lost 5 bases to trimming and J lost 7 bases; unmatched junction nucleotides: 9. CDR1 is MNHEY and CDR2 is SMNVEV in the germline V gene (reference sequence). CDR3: CASSVGTGSGNEQFF. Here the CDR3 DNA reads TGTGCCAGCAGTGTCGGGACAGGGTCTGGGAATGAGCAGTTCTTC.

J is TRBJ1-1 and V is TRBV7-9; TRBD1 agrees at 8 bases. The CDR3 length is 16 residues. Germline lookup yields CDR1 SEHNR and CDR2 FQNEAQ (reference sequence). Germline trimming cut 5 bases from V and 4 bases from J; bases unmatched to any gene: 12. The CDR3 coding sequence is TGTGCCAGCAGCCCCCCGACAGGGGAAAAAACCACTGAAGCTTTCTTT. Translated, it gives CASSPPTGEKTTEAFF.

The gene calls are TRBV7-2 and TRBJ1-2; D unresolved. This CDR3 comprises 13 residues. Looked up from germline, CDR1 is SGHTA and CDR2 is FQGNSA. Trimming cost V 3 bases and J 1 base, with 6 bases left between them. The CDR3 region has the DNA TGTGCCAGCAGCTTTTATATTAACTATGGCTACACCTTC. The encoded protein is CASSFYINYGYTF.

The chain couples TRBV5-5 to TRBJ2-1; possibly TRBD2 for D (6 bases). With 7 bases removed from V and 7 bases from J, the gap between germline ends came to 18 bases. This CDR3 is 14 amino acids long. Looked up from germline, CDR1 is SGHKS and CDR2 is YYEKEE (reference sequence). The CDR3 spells CASLIGAGRNEQFF. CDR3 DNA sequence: TGTGCCAGCCTCATAGGGGCGGGAAGGAATGAGCAGTTCTTC.

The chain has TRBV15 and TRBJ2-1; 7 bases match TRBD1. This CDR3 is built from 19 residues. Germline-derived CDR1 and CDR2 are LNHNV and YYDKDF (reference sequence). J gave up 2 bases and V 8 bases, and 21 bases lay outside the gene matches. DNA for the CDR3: TGTGCCACCGGGTCTCCCCGGCTGGGCGACAGGGAAACCTACAATGAGCAGTTCTTC. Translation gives CATGSPRLGDRETYNEQFF.

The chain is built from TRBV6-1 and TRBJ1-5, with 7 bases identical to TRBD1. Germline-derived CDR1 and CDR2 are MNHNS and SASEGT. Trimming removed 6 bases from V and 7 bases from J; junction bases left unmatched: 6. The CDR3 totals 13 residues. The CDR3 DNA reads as TGTGCCAGCAGGACAGGGTTCGGGCAGCCCCAGCATTTT. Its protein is CASRTGFGQPQHF.

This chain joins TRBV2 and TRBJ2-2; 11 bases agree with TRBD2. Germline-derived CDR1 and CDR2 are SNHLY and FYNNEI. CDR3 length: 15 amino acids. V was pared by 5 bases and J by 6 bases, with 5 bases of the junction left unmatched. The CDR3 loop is CASSFLAGGAGELFF. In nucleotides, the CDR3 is TGTGCCAGCAGTTTCCTAGCGGGAGGAGCCGGGGAGCTGTTTTTT.

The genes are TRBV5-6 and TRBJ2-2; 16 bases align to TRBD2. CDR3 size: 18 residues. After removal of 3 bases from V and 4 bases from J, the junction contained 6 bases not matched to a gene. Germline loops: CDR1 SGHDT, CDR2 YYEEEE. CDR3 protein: CASSWGLAGGRRTGELFF. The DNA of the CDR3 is TGTGCCAGCAGCTGGGGACTAGCGGGGGGGCGGCGCACCGGGGAGCTGTTTTTT.

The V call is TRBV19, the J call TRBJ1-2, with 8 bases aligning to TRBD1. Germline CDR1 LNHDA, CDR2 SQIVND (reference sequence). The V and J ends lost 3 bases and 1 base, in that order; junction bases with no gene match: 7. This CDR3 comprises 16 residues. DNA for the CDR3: TGTGCCAGTAGTATTCTCGGGACAGGAGGTAACTATGGCTACACCTTC. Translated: CASSILGTGGNYGYTF.

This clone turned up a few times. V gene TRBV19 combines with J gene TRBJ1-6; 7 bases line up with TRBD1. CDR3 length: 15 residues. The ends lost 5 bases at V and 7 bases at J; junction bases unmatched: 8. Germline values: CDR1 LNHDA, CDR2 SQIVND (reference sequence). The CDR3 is CASSFRTGANSPLHF. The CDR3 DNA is TGTGCCAGTAGTTTCCGGACAGGAGCAAATTCACCCCTCCACTTT.

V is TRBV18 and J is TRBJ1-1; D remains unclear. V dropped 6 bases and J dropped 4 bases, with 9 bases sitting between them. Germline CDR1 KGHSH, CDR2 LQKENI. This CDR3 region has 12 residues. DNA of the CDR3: TGTGCCAGCTCGCCTTCTAGCACTGAAGCTTTCTTT. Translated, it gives CASSPSSTEAFF.

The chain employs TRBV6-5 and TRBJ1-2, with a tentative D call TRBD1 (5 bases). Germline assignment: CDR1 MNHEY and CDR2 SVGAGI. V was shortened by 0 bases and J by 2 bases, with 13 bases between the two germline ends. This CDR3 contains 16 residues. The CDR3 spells CASSYSPGLGNYGYTF. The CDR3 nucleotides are TGTGCCAGCAGTTACTCGCCAGGGTTAGGAAACTATGGCTACACCTTC.

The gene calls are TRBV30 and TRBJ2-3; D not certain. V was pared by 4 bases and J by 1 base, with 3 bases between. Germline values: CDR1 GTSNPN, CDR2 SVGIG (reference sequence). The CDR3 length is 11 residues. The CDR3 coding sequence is TGTGCCTGGACGGGCACAGATACGCAGTATTTT. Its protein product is CAWTGTDTQYF.

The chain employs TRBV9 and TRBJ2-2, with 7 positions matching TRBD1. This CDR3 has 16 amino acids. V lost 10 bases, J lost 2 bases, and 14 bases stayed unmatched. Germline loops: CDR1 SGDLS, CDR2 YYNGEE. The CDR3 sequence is CAHLRDRKKNTGELFF. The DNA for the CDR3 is TGTGCCCACCTCCGGGACAGAAAAAAAAACACCGGGGAGCTGTTTTTT. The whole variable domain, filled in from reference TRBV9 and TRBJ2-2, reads DSGVTQTPKHLITATGQRVTLRCSPRSGDLSVYWYQQSLDQGLQFLIQYYNGEERAKGNILERFSAQQFPDLHSELNLSSLELGDSALYFCAHLRDRKKNTGELFFGEGSRLTVL.

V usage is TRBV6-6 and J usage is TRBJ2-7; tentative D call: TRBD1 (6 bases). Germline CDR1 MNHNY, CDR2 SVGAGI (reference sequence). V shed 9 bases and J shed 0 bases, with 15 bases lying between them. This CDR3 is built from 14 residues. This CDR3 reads CASSRDTASYEQYF. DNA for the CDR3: TGTGCCAGTTCGAGGGACACCGCCTCCTACGAGCAGTACTTC.

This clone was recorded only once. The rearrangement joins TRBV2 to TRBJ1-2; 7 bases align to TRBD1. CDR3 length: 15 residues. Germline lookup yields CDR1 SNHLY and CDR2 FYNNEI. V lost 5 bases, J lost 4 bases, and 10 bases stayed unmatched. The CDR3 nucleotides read TGTGCCAGCAGTCAGACAGGGTCATTACCCTATGGCTACACCTTC. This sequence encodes CASSQTGSLPYGYTF.

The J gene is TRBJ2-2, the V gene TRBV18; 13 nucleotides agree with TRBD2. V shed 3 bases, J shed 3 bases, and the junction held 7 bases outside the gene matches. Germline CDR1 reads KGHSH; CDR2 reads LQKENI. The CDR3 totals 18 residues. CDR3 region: CASSPWTSGGVHTGELFF. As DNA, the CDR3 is TGTGCCAGCTCACCTTGGACTAGCGGGGGTGTTCACACCGGGGAGCTGTTTTTT.

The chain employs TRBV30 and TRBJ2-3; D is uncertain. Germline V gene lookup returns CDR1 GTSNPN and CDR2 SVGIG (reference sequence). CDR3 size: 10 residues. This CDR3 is CAVALDTQYF. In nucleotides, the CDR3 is TGTGCGGTGGCCCTGGATACGCAGTATTTT.

The CDR3 DNA reads as TGTGCCACCAGCAGAACGGGACTAGCGCCGGGAGAGCAGTTCTTC. Amino acids: CATSRTGLAPGEQFF. The chain recombines TRBV15 with TRBJ2-1, with 10 positions matching TRBD2. CDR1 is LNHNV and CDR2 is YYDKDF in the germline V gene (reference sequence). Unmatched junction bases numbered 8, after V lost 2 bases and J lost 10 bases. CDR3 length: 15 amino acids.

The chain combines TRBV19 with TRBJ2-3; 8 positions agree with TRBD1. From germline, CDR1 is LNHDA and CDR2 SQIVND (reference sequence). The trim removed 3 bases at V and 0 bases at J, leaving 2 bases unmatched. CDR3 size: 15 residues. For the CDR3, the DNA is TGTGCCAGTAGTATGAGGACAGGGAGCACAGATACGCAGTATTTT. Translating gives CASSMRTGSTDTQYF. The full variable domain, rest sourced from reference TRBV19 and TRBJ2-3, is DGGITQSPKYLFRKEGQNVTLSCEQNLNHDAMYWYRQDPGQGLRLIYYSQIVNDFQKGDIAEGYSVSREKKESFPLTVTSAQKNPTAFYLCASSMRTGSTDTQYFGPGTRLTVL.

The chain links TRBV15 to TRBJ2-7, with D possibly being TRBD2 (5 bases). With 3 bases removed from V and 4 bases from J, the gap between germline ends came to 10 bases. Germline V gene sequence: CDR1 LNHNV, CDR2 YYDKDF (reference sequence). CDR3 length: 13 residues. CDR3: CATSRDSQYEQYF. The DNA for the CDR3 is TGTGCCACCAGCAGGGACTCTCAATACGAGCAGTACTTC.